Sequencing of this TCR beta chain was carried out in a study of blood T cell repertoires in COVID-19. With respect to this clone: Germline and junction disagree at one end, which may indicate a read error.

The table came from immunoSEQ multiplex PCR; TCRdb's copy has only in-frame clones and leaves some out. This sample yields around 300,000 clones, of which 70% to 90% are seen a single time; 9.5% to 11% belongs to the top ten. From germline, CDR1 is SGHNT and CDR2 YYREEE (reference sequence). This CDR3 spans 15 amino acids. The sample consisted of peripheral blood. The genes are TRBV5-4 and TRBJ2-1; 9 nucleotides line up with TRBD1. The sequence was obtained from a woman in her seventies with acute or convalescent COVID-19. The CDR3 DNA sequence: TGTGCCAGCAGCTGGGGGACAGGGTCCTCCAATGAGCAGTTCTTC. This codes for CASSWGTGSSNEQFF.